This T cell receptor beta chain derives from a study of T cells after yellow fever vaccination. Study results and limitations: Reappearance after the booster was observed for most primary-vaccination clones (about 97% CD4, almost 90% CD8). Clonotypes appearing in both CD4 and CD8 compartments existed, and their share was small.

This clonotype was observed many times. Its antigen is not known. TCRdb ran MiXCR on the 5' RACE reads and lists one entry per CDR3 protein. This table holds 250,000 or so distinct CDR3 sequences, approximately 6.3% found once. The V end was cut by 6 bases, the J end by 1 base, with 14 bases between. From germline, CDR1 is DFQATT and CDR2 SNEGSKA (reference sequence). This CDR3 contains 14 residues. Sample: CD4+ T cells sorted from PBMCs, taken on the day of the yellow fever booster vaccination. The receptor comes from a man aged 25 to 40 who received the YFV17D yellow fever vaccine. The rearrangement uses TRBV20-1 and TRBJ2-3; D may be TRBD2 (7 bases). This CDR3 reads CSALIGGRTDTQYF. The CDR3 DNA is TGCAGTGCACTCATCGGGGGGCGCACAGATACGCAGTATTTT.